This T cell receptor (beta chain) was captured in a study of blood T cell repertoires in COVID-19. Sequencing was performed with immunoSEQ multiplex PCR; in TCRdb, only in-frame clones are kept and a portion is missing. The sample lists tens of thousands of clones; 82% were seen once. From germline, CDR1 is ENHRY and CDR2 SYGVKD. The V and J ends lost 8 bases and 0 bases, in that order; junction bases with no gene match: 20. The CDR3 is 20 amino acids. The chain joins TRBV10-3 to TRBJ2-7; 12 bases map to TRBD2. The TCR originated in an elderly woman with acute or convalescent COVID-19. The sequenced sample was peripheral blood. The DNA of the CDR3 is TGTGCCATCCAACAAGGGAGACTAGCGGGAGAGGGGCAAAGCTCCTACGAGCAGTACTTC. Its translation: CAIQQGRLAGEGQSSYEQYF.